Below, 14 T cell receptor beta chains from the same sample are listed, as sequenced in a study of tumor and adjacent non-tumor tissue in lung cancer. No cell sorting was done before RNA was extracted from the tissue. The library came from three nested PCR rounds adapted from ARM-PCR protocols. TCRdb ran MiXCR on the multiplex PCR reads and lists one entry per CDR3 protein. This table has 200,000 to 250,000 distinct CDR3 sequences, 71% appearing once. The sequenced material came from lung tumor tissue. These receptors were obtained from a man between 60 and 75 years old with non-small cell lung cancer.

The V call is TRBV4-3, the J call TRBJ1-6; weak D call: TRBD1 (5 bases). Germline CDR1 is LGHNA and CDR2 is YSLEER. This CDR3 has 15 amino acids. Trimming pared 1 base from V and 7 bases from J, leaving 11 bases between. CDR3 coding DNA: TGCGCCAGCAGCCAAGCCGGGACGGGCAATTCACCCCTCCACTTT. Encoded protein: CASSQAGTGNSPLHF.

As to this clonotype: The conserved phenylalanine or tryptophan normally closing the CDR3 is absent here, so this likely arose from a read error. The rearrangement links TRBV29-1 to TRBJ1-1; no firm D call. This CDR3 has 11 amino acids. V was trimmed by 5 bases and J by 1 base, leaving 5 bases between them. CDR1 and CDR2 (germline): SQVTM, ANQGSEA. The CDR3 spells CSVHGNTEAFV. CDR3 bases: TGCAGCGTTCACGGGAACACTGAAGCTTTCGTT.

Comment on this clonotype: A much larger clone lies one base from this, so it may be a read error. The chain combines TRBV4-2 with TRBJ2-3; 7 bases are a match to TRBD1. The germline V gene has CDR1 LGHNA and CDR2 YNFKEQ. V lost 4 bases and J lost 2; bases outside the gene matches: 12. CDR3 length: 17 residues. As DNA, the CDR3 is TGTGCCAGCAGCCCCTTAGGGGGCGAGGGGGCCACAGATACGCAGTATTTT. This gives the protein CASSPLGGEGATDTQYF.

To note about this clonotype: This may be a read error, as it is one base from a much larger clone. The genes are TRBV20-1 and TRBJ2-5; TRBD1 is a possible D gene (5 bases). The length of the CDR3 is 13 residues. The germline CDR1 and CDR2 sequences are DFQATT and SNEGSKA (reference sequence). The CDR3 here is CSARAAGKEIQYF. The CDR3 DNA follows: TGCAGTGCTAGGGCGGCAGGGAAAGAGATCCAGTACTTC.

Details on this clonotype: Given a much more abundant clone one base away, this may be a read error. V and J are TRBV20-1 and TRBJ2-7; 9 bases match TRBD2. The CDR3 is 15 amino acids. CDR1 DFQATT and CDR2 SNEGSKA come from the germline V gene (reference sequence). The J segment lost 5 bases and the V segment lost 6 bases, leaving 14 bases of the junction unmatched. CDR3: CSARSGTSRRDEQYF. The DNA of the CDR3 is TGCAGTGCCCGCTCCGGGACTAGCAGGAGGGACGAGCAGTACTTC.

In regard to this clonotype: This clone may be a read error of a much larger clone one base away. The genes are TRBV1 and TRBJ2-5; the table's D gene call, TRBD2, was not cross checked with the DNA. TRBV1 is assigned pseudogene status. This CDR3 has 12 amino acids. This CDR3 is CTSSQDFPRLYF. The CDR3 DNA sequence: TGCACCAGCAGCCAAGATTTCCCGAGACTCTACTTC.

This chain connects TRBV30 to TRBJ2-2; no reliable D call. Germline CDR1 is GTSNPN and CDR2 is SVGIG (reference sequence). This CDR3 contains 13 residues. Trimming pared 4 bases from V and 7 bases from J, leaving 13 bases between. The CDR3 protein is CAWNWAELGELFF. The CDR3 nucleotides are TGTGCCTGGAATTGGGCGGAGCTCGGGGAGCTGTTTTTT.

In DNA, the CDR3 is TGCAGCGTTGAACGAGGGAGCACCGGGGAGCTGTTTTTT. The encoded protein is CSVERGSTGELFF. J is TRBJ2-2 and V is TRBV29-1; possibly TRBD2 for D (5 bases). The V end was cut by 2 bases, the J end by 4 bases, with 8 bases between. The CDR3 is made up of 13 amino acids. The V gene's germline CDR1 is SQVTM and CDR2 ANQGSEA.

This clonotype was found a few times. This chain links TRBV4-1 with TRBJ2-1; 10 nucleotides agree with TRBD2. Germline CDR1 MGHRA, CDR2 YSYEKL. The CDR3 is made up of 14 amino acids. Trimming removed 8 bases from V and 5 bases from J; junction bases left unmatched: 6. CDR3 residues: CASARTSGNNEQFF. As DNA, the CDR3 is TGCGCCAGCGCGAGGACTAGCGGAAACAATGAGCAGTTCTTC.

This clonotype turned up a few times. This sequence joins TRBV12-3 or TRBV12-4 and TRBJ2-1; 11 nucleotides agree with TRBD2. The CDR3 extends over 13 amino acids. V shed 6 bases, J shed 12 bases, and the junction held 7 bases outside the gene matches. CDR3 protein: CASRSSGRTGQFF. In DNA, the CDR3 is TGTGCCAGCAGGTCTAGCGGGAGGACGGGGCAGTTCTTC.

This clonotype was detected a few times. The chain is built from TRBV5-1 and TRBJ1-1, with a tentative D call TRBD1 (6 bases). The germline gives CDR1 SGHRS, CDR2 YFSETQ. V was clipped by 4 bases and J by 3 bases, with 13 bases between them. The CDR3 sequence is 14 residues long. CDR3 bases: TGCGCCAGCAGCGCCCAGGGGTTGGACACTGAAGCTTTCTTT. Its protein is CASSAQGLDTEAFF.

Concerning this clonotype itself: A much larger clone differs from this one at a single base, so this may be a read error. The chain links TRBV11-2 to TRBJ2-3; TRBD2 might be the D (6 bases). V shed 1 base and J shed 9 bases, with 14 bases lying between them. The germline V gene encodes CDR1 SGHAT and CDR2 FQNNGV. The CDR3 runs to 14 residues. The CDR3 DNA reads TGTGCCAGCAGCTTAGGCCGGGAGATCGTAACGCAGTATTTT. Its translation: CASSLGREIVTQYF.

As for this clonotype: One end of the junction is discordant with germline, which a read error may explain. The chain has TRBV11-2 and TRBJ1-5; TRBD1 aligns across 7 bases. Germline-derived CDR1 and CDR2 are SGHAT and FQNNGV. The CDR3 totals 15 residues. CDR3 in amino acids: CASRLGGQSNQPQHF. In DNA form, the CDR3 reads TGTGCCAGCAGATTAGGGGGACAGAGCAATCAGCCCCAGCACTTT.

The chain has TRBV20-1 and TRBJ1-5; D is undetermined. Deletions cut 6 bases from V and 5 bases from J, with 14 bases between. The CDR3 has 13 residues. The germline V gene has CDR1 DFQATT and CDR2 SNEGSKA (reference sequence). CDR3: CSASPARDQPQHF. The CDR3 bases are TGCAGTGCCAGTCCGGCGAGAGATCAGCCCCAGCATTTT.